This T cell receptor (beta chain) was retrieved from a study of T cell responses to AZD1222 COVID-19 vaccine listed by TCRdb under 2021. With respect to the entire study: TCR sequencing covered approximately 230 trial participants: 200 to 220 given two doses of AZD1222 and approximately 26 given two doses of MenACWY control vaccine. Enrollment into the trials was organized by age into subgroups of 18-55, 56-69 and 70-plus years, and those subgroups contained approximately 160, 26 and 62 TCR-sequenced participants, respectively. General findings and caveats noted by the study authors: Conclusions about previously exposed vaccinees were limited because only six AZD1222 recipients were SARS-CoV-2 seropositive at baseline. In the small 56-69-year group, the increase in depth fell short of significance, most likely because of low power. Reportedly, almost half of the unique spike-specific TCRs recognized epitopes lying outside the regions that are mutated in the B.1.351 and B.1.1.7 variants. CD4 TCRs associated with the vaccine covered the entire spike protein, and the dominant responses were in regions 160-218 and 743-854. Because no samples from the day 14 peak response were available, repertoires could be characterized only after the peak T cell response. After two AZD1222 doses, both the breadth and the depth of spike-specific TCRs were significantly higher than at day 0 and than in MenACWY recipients. Participants were mostly white British, with more females than males. The authors suggested clonal diversity may have been underestimated.

As concerns this clone: It has no known antigen specificity. Base qualities are not recorded, but no much larger clone differs from it by a single base.

The CDR3 regions of human TCRbeta chains were analyzed by immunosequencing. The paper's data handling went like this. TCRs in the repertoires were matched against a reference library of SARS-CoV-2-specific TCRs that had been generated with the MIRA antigen-specificity platform. Breadth meant the fraction of unique TCRs that were SARS-CoV-2-associated, whereas depth meant the fraction of total T cells that were SARS-CoV-2-associated. Using the MIRA data, each spike-specific TCR was assigned both to the spike region to which the TCR was reactive and to a CD4 or CD8 class. Log10-transformed breadth and depth values were compared by one-way ANOVA with Sidak's multiple comparisons tests. The clones in this table, taken by TCRdb from immuneACCESS, are in-frame only. Not every clone is retained; where verified, under half of the shortfall comes from an unresolved V gene, and the cause of the rest is unknown. The DNA was the basis for D and trimming; V, J and clone size are from that table. The sample table contains about 84,000 clones; only one count was recorded for around 85% of them. Around a tenth of the sample rests with the top ten.

CDR1 LNHNV and CDR2 YYDKDF are derived from the germline V gene (reference sequence). Unmatched junction bases come to 3, with V trimmed by 5 bases and J by 4 bases. The CDR3 spans 13 residues, from the cysteine through the phenylalanine. Just the 39-base CDR3 DNA is kept, in frame starting at base 1. This sample's time point label indicates: about 28 days (+/-7) after the second vaccine dose. AZD1222 recipients given second doses at about 4 weeks or at about 12 weeks were pooled, since spike-specific TCR depth and breadth were not found to differ between the two schedules. Vaccinee samples were obtained from the UK trials COV001 and COV002, which included a single-blind randomized controlled phase 2/3 trial of AZD1222 (ChAdOx1 nCoV-19) in healthy adults. For TCRbeta chain sequencing, PBMC samples were collected from trial participants at day 0 and at day 28 after the second dose.

The chain is made from TRBV15 and TRBJ1-2, and 8 junction bases match TRBD1. This receptor was taken from an adult who received the AZD1222 COVID-19 vaccine. The sample in question was peripheral blood, obtained 28 days after the second AZD1222 dose. This receptor carries the CDR3 CATSFDRGYGYTF. Read as DNA, the sequence is TGTGCCACCAGCTTCGACAGGGGCTATGGCTACACCTTC.